Below, 5 T cell receptor beta chains from the same sample are listed, as sequenced in a study of shared clonotypes between healthy human individuals. This table comes from immunoSEQ multiplex PCR, and its TCRdb copy is limited to in-frame clones, with some not included. Of more than 1.2 million clones detected, approximately 98.5% appear once; the ten largest clones hold 0.36%. Input material: naive CD4+ T cells sorted from blood. Subset indicated: CD45RA+ positively selected. The receptors derive from a man aged 25 to 40 in good health.

The chain recombines TRBV10-3 with TRBJ2-2, with 8 bases matching TRBD1. The germline CDR1 and CDR2 sequences are ENHRY and SYGVKD. The junction had 4 bases not matched to a gene; V was cut back by 3 bases and J by 1 base. This CDR3 spans 16 amino acids. The CDR3 region has the DNA TGTGCCATCAGTGAAGCCGGGACAGGGAACACCGGGGAGCTGTTTTTT. It codes for CAISEAGTGNTGELFF.

This rearrangement joins TRBV27 to TRBJ2-1, with 7 bases that match TRBD2. Germline lookup yields CDR1 MNHEY and CDR2 SMNVEV (reference sequence). Trimming at V came to 6 bases and at J to 4 bases, leaving 9 bases not matched to a gene. The CDR3 is made up of 15 amino acids. The CDR3 is CASSPRRLAYNEQFF. DNA of the CDR3: TGTGCCAGCAGCCCGAGGAGACTAGCTTACAATGAGCAGTTCTTC.

This sequence joins TRBV19 and TRBJ1-1; D possibly corresponds to TRBD1 (6 bases). The germline CDR1 and CDR2 sequences are LNHDA and SQIVND (reference sequence). The length of the CDR3 is 14 residues. V lost 6 bases and J lost 1, with 12 bases in between. The CDR3 DNA reads TGTGCCAGTAGCTGGAAGGGGGAGAACACTGAAGCTTTCTTT. This translates into CASSWKGENTEAFF.

The chain joins TRBV28 to TRBJ2-5, with a tentative D call TRBD1 (6 bases). With 4 bases removed from V and 5 bases from J, the gap between germline ends came to 17 bases. The CDR3 totals 15 residues. Germline CDR1 and CDR2: MDHEN and SYDVKM. CDR3 nucleotide sequence: TGTGCCAGCAGTTCCCCGCAGGGGATTTGGGAGACCCAGTACTTC. This translates into CASSSPQGIWETQYF.

The chain has TRBV7-9 and TRBJ1-4; the D is unclear. CDR1 is SEHNR, CDR2 FQNEAQ, per germline (reference sequence). The length of the CDR3 is 13 residues. The germline V and J ends were trimmed by 11 bases and 5 bases, with 15 bases remaining between them. CDR3 DNA: TGTGCCCTTACGGGCCCGGAGAATGAAAAACTGTTTTTT. Encoded protein: CALTGPENEKLFF.